A single T cell receptor (beta chain) is shown here with its context. In the same sample, other DNA sequences code for this CDR3. Some clones are missing from TCRdb's copy, which holds only in-frame ones; the method was immunoSEQ multiplex PCR. This sample has 150,000 to 200,000 clones, with around two thirds found just once. The length of the CDR3 is 15 residues. With V trimmed by 2 bases and J by 2 bases, 4 bases remained unmatched. CDR1 is SGHRS and CDR2 is YFSETQ in the germline V gene. The sample is drawn from a study of blood T cell repertoires in COVID-19. Background on the study: The cDNA or gDNA used as material had been derived from T cells, B-cell-depleted T cells, or PBMCs.

This TCR was recovered from a woman over 75 with acute or convalescent COVID-19. The source material was peripheral blood. V and J are TRBV5-1 and TRBJ2-7; 10 bases map to TRBD1. The CDR3 spells CASSLGQGGAYEQYF. CDR3 DNA: TGCGCCAGCAGCTTAGGACAGGGGGGCGCCTACGAGCAGTACTTC.